This entry features one T cell receptor beta chain sequence. Trimming cost V 1 base and J 5 bases; bases outside gene matches: 5. The CDR3 consists of 15 residues. Per the germline V gene, CDR1 is MDHEN and CDR2 is SYDVKM. Profiling relied on immunoSEQ multiplex PCR, and the TCRdb table lists in-frame clones only, not all of them. The repertoire holds 40,000 to 45,000 clones, less than 95% seen once, with 5.5% to 8% in the top ten. Time point indicated: peripheral blood 6 weeks after treatment start. The patients' disease, urothelial carcinoma, was locally advanced or metastatic. The data are from a study of PD-L1 blockade in urothelial cancer.

The TCR sequence derives from a man between 65 and 85 years old with urothelial cancer. The chain couples TRBV28 to TRBJ2-5; 9 bases line up with TRBD1. This sample comprised PBMCs, obtained around atezolizumab (anti-PD-L1) treatment. CDR3 sequence (DNA): TGTGCCAGCAGTTTATCGGGACAGGGAAGCGAGACCCAGTACTTC. It is translated as CASSLSGQGSETQYF.